This paragraph covers one T cell receptor beta chain sequence. V was clipped by 4 bases and J by 4 bases, with 1 base between them. Germline lookup yields CDR1 MRHNA and CDR2 SNTAGT. The CDR3 is 10 amino acids. The data are from a study of shared clonotypes between healthy human individuals. Measured with immunoSEQ multiplex PCR; TCRdb has only the in-frame clones, and not every one. This table has 1.6 million or so clones, 98% appearing once. This clonotype was sampled from a man between 25 and 39 years old in good health. The sequencing input was naive CD4+ T cells sorted from blood. Subset denoted: CD45RA+ positively selected. The chain recombines TRBV6-4 with TRBJ1-1; D call uncertain. The CDR3 coding sequence is TGTGCCAGCAGTGTCACTGAAGCTTTCTTT. This sequence encodes CASSVTEAFF.